The 3 T cell receptor beta chains below were found in one sample sequenced in a study of cytomegalovirus exposure and HLA in healthy donors (dated by TCRdb to between 2016 and 2019). Libraries were made using the immunoSEQ multiplex PCR assay. The multiplex PCR relied on a mix of 60 forward primers for TCR Vbeta segments and 13 reverse primers for TCR Jbeta segments. As stored in TCRdb, this immuneACCESS dataset retains in-frame rearrangements with V and J assigned. A fraction of the clones does not appear; measured against another copy, unresolved V genes explain less than half of the discrepancy, and the remainder lacks a known reason. The sample yields roughly 110,000 clones; roughly 80% were counted once. Roughly 22% of the sample is in the top ten clones. Sequencing input: PBMCs. The receptors were sampled from a young man in good health and CMV-seropositive.

V gene TRBV29-1 combines with J gene TRBJ2-3, with D perhaps TRBD1 (5 bases). V shed 4 bases and J shed 0 bases, with 11 bases lying between them. This CDR3 is 14 amino acids long. Germline V CDR1 and CDR2: SQVTM, ANQGSEA. CDR3 bases: TGCAGCGTTGGGGCAGGGTATAGCACAGATACGCAGTATTTT. It encodes CSVGAGYSTDTQYF.

The chain recombines TRBV30 with TRBJ2-7, with TRBD1 as a possible D gene (6 bases). V was trimmed by 5 bases and J by 3 bases, leaving 17 bases between them. Per the germline V gene, CDR1 is GTSNPN and CDR2 is SVGIG (reference sequence). CDR3 length: 14 residues. CDR3 amino acids: CAWAPFDRYYEQYV. The CDR3 nucleotides read TGTGCCTGGGCCCCCTTCGACAGGTACTACGAGCAGTACGTC.

This clone turned up a few times. V gene TRBV4-1 combines with J gene TRBJ2-1, with 8 bases fitting TRBD2. The CDR3 runs to 18 residues. The germline V gene has CDR1 MGHRA and CDR2 YSYEKL. Trimming cost V 0 bases and J 9 bases; bases outside gene matches: 16. CDR3 bases: TGCGCCAGCAGCCAAGACCCCGGGCTAGCGGGCTTAAGGGGTGAGCAGTTCTTC. Protein product: CASSQDPGLAGLRGEQFF.